This T cell receptor (beta chain) was identified in a study of metastatic and nonmetastatic thyroid tumors. Study-wide background: The study looked at repertoires side by side in blood and in tumor or nodule tissue from malignant and benign thyroid patients. Whole-study results and caveats: Reported TCR beta diversity, measured in blood and tumor, was significantly higher for malignant thyroid tumors than for benign nodules.

Patients underwent thyroid surgery, and none had received any treatment before it. This clone was counted between two and nine times. Antigen: not known. CDR1 and CDR2 from the germline V gene are MNHNS and SASEGT. The CDR3 runs 15 residues. V was trimmed by 6 bases and J by 4 bases, leaving 15 bases between them. Authors' methods: Across clinicopathological groups, CDR3 differences served as the basis for building a distant-metastasis classifier for papillary thyroid cancer. TCRdb re-called clones via MiXCR from the PCR reads. The V and J calls come from TCRdb's annotation, not from the publication. Of about 17,000 clones in the sample, roughly 22% are singletons; the top ten hold 21%.

Material: adjacent normal tissue. The V gene is TRBV6-1, the J gene TRBJ1-4; possible D gene TRBD1, 5 bases. This TCR came from a female donor with papillary thyroid cancer or a benign thyroid nodule (not recorded which). Some clones in this sample may be carry-over from other donors' samples. The CDR3 protein is CASRTRTGGNEKLFF. CDR3 DNA: TGTGCCAGCAGGACCCGGACCGGGGGTAATGAAAAACTGTTTTTT.